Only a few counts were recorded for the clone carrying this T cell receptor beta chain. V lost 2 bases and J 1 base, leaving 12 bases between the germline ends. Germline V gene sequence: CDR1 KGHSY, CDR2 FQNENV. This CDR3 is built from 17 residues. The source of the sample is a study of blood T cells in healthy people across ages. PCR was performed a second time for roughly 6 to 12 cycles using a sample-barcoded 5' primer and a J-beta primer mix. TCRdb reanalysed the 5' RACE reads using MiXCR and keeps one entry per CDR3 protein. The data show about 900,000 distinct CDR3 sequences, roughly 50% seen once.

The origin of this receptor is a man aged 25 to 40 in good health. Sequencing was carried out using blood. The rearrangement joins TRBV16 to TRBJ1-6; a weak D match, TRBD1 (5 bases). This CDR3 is CASSQQGAESYNSPLHF. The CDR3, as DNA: TGTGCCAGCAGCCAACAGGGAGCGGAATCCTATAATTCACCCCTCCACTTT.